This T cell receptor beta chain came from a study of T cell responses to AZD1222 COVID-19 vaccine. Comments on this clone: Its antigen is unknown.

Overall study findings and caveats: Across spike, vaccine-associated CD4 TCRs were found, dominant at 160-218 and 743-854.

The CDR3 consists of 12 residues. V was shortened by 2 bases and J by 7 bases, with 8 bases between the two germline ends. CDR1 and CDR2 from the germline V gene are MNHEY and SVGAGI. The table came from immunoSEQ multiplex PCR; TCRdb's copy has only in-frame clones and leaves some out. The sample records around 120,000 clones, 70% to 90% being singletons. The source material was peripheral blood, sampled on day 0 of AZD1222 vaccination. The source of this sequence is an adult in good health. This chain links TRBV6-5 with TRBJ1-1, with D tentatively TRBD1 (5 bases). The CDR3 bases are TGTGCCAGCAGTTACGGGGCAGGTGAAGCTTTCTTT. Protein sequence: CASSYGAGEAFF.